A single sample gave rise to the 9 T cell receptor beta chains below, sequenced in a study of cytomegalovirus exposure and HLA in healthy donors. The table came from immunoSEQ multiplex PCR; TCRdb's copy has only in-frame clones and leaves some out. The table has roughly 71,000 clones, around 95% seen once. The sample was PBMCs. The origin of the receptors is a woman aged 18-29 years in good health and CMV-seronegative.

The chain employs TRBV29-1 and TRBJ2-7; no clear D. V lost 4 bases and J lost 6, with 19 bases in between. The CDR3 has 14 residues. Germline CDR1 reads SQVTM; CDR2 reads ANQGSEA. DNA for the CDR3: TGCAGCGTTGGGGTCGATCGGGTCACGCGCGAGCAGTACTTC. Protein: CSVGVDRVTREQYF.

The chain couples TRBV19 to TRBJ1-2; tentatively, D is TRBD1 (6 bases). CDR1 and CDR2 (germline): LNHDA, SQIVND (reference sequence). This CDR3 spans 14 amino acids. Trimming removed 2 bases from V and 5 bases from J, with 12 bases in between. CDR3 sequence: CASSISAGEYGYTF. CDR3 DNA: TGTGCCAGTAGTATATCGGCAGGGGAATATGGCTACACCTTC.

The chain uses TRBV5-6 and TRBJ2-1; 8 nucleotides align to TRBD1. V trimming: 3 bases; J trimming: 8 bases; junction bases outside the gene matches: 10. Germline CDR1 and CDR2: SGHDT and YYEEEE. The CDR3 contains 15 residues. CDR3 sequence reads: CASSSPGQVIYEQFF. Written as DNA, the CDR3 is TGTGCCAGCAGCTCGCCGGGACAGGTGATCTATGAGCAGTTCTTC.

This chain uses TRBV6-5 with TRBJ2-7; D possibly corresponds to TRBD2 (6 bases). Trimming took 5 bases from V and 3 from J, leaving 8 bases between them. CDR3 length: 12 amino acids. The germline CDR1 and CDR2 sequences are MNHEY and SVGAGI. The CDR3: CASSGDFYEQYF. The CDR3 DNA follows: TGTGCCAGCAGTGGGGACTTCTACGAGCAGTACTTC.

CDR3 DNA sequence: TGTGCCAGCAGTTTAGGAGGTCGGGGTGACGAGCAGTACTTC. Protein: CASSLGGRGDEQYF. The rearrangement uses TRBV27 and TRBJ2-7; the D gene is possibly TRBD2 (5 bases). Germline-derived CDR1 and CDR2 are MNHEY and SMNVEV (reference sequence). Deletions cut 2 bases from V and 5 bases from J, with 13 bases between. This CDR3 region has 14 residues.

This rearrangement joins TRBV13 to TRBJ2-3, with D maybe TRBD2 (6 bases). Trimming left V 5 bases short and J 7 bases short, with 22 bases between. CDR1 PRHDT and CDR2 FYEKMQ come from the germline V gene (reference sequence). This CDR3 is built from 16 residues. The CDR3 region has the DNA TGTGCCAGCAGCCCCATCGGGAGCCTGACGGTAAATACGCAGTATTTT. Amino acid sequence: CASSPIGSLTVNTQYF. The full variable domain, in which reference TRBV13 and TRBJ2-3 provide the parts outside the CDR3, is AAGVIQSPRHLIKEKRETATLKCYPIPRHDTVYWYQQGPGQDPQFLISFYEKMQSDKGSIPDRFSAQQFSDYHSELNMSSLELGDSALYFCASSPIGSLTVNTQYFGPGTRLTVL.

The rearrangement joins TRBV10-3 to TRBJ2-1; TRBD2 aligns across 7 bases. The V and J ends lost 1 base and 9 bases, in that order; junction bases with no gene match: 3. This CDR3 contains 13 residues. Germline V lookup: CDR1 ENHRY, CDR2 SYGVKD. The CDR3 region is CAISEWGGSEQFF. Here the CDR3 DNA reads TGTGCCATCAGTGAGTGGGGGGGGTCTGAGCAGTTCTTC.

The genes are TRBV5-1 and TRBJ2-1; weak D call: TRBD1 (5 bases). CDR3 length: 15 amino acids. Germline CDR1 and CDR2: SGHRS and YFSETQ. The V end was cut by 0 bases, the J end by 0 bases, with 7 bases between. The CDR3 coding sequence is TGCGCCAGCAGCTTGGTCCAGGGCTCCTACAATGAGCAGTTCTTC. It specifies CASSLVQGSYNEQFF. The whole variable domain, remainder taken from reference TRBV5-1 and TRBJ2-1, is KAGVTQTPRYLIKTRGQQVTLSCSPISGHRSVSWYQQTPGQGLQFLFEYFSETQRNKGNFPGRFSGRQFSNSRSEMNVSTLELGDSALYLCASSLVQGSYNEQFFGPGTRLTVL.

The rearrangement joins TRBV11-2 to TRBJ2-1; 11 positions agree with TRBD2. V trimming: 5 bases; J trimming: 4 bases; junction bases outside the gene matches: 7. The CDR3 runs 16 residues. From germline, CDR1 is SGHAT and CDR2 FQNNGV. The CDR3 DNA follows: TGTGCCAGCAGCGTAGTAGCGGGGGGGTCATACAATGAGCAGTTCTTC. It codes for CASSVVAGGSYNEQFF.